Listed below are T cell receptor beta chains from one sample, sequenced in a study of metastatic and nonmetastatic thyroid tumors. Using MiXCR, TCRdb re-called clones from the PCR reads. The sample lists about 85,000 clones; roughly 8.6% were seen once. The sequenced material came from blood. Receptors originate from a female donor with papillary thyroid cancer or a benign thyroid nodule (not recorded which). Some clones in this sample may be carry-over from other donors' samples. The CDR3 runs from the conserved cysteine through the conserved F or W. The D gene is left open where the match is weak. Some rows have no size entry. The others give once, few or many, or a class for an expanded clone.

v_call	j_call	d_call	clone_size	cdr3_aa	cdr3_nt
TRBV20-1	TRBJ2-1	TRBD2	.	CSAMRGGYNEQFF	TGCAGTGCAATGCGGGGGGGCTACAATGAGCAGTTCTTC
TRBV20-1	TRBJ2-7	TRBD1	many	CSARPTGVYEQYF	TGCAGTGCTAGACCTACAGGGGTGTACGAGCAGTACTTC
TRBV28	TRBJ2-5	.	many	CASSYAAGWGRGETQYF	TGTGCCAGCAGTTACGCGGCTGGCTGGGGGCGTGGGGAGACCCAGTACTTC
TRBV11-2	TRBJ1-6	TRBD1	.	CASSEGTGNNSPLHF	TGTGCCAGCAGCGAAGGGACAGGGAATAATTCACCCCTCCACTTT
TRBV29-1	TRBJ2-3	TRBD1	.	CSAISWTGGTDTQYF	TGCAGCGCCATATCATGGACAGGGGGCACAGATACGCAGTATTTT
TRBV5-1	TRBJ2-2	TRBD2	.	CATGTSGYTGELFF	TGCGCCACCGGGACTAGCGGATACACCGGGGAGCTGTTTTTT
TRBV9	TRBJ2-6	.	.	CASSVSGSGANVLTF	TGTGCCAGCAGCGTATCGGGCTCTGGGGCCAACGTCCTGACTTTC
TRBV30	TRBJ2-5	.	many	CAWTGGETQYF	TGTGCCTGGACAGGGGGGGAGACCCAGTACTTC
TRBV11-2	TRBJ1-1	.	many	CASRITQGSEAFF	TGTGCCAGCAGGATTACCCAGGGCTCTGAAGCTTTCTTT
TRBV11-2	TRBJ2-5	TRBD2	many	CASSSRGAGGQQTQYF	TGTGCCAGCAGCTCCCGCGGAGCGGGGGGCCAACAGACCCAGTACTTC
TRBV30	TRBJ1-2	TRBD1	.	CAWSLGAGGNYGYTF	TGTGCATGGAGTCTGGGGGCAGGGGGAAACTATGGCTACACCTTC
TRBV18	TRBJ1-4	.	.	CASSPNLQGEKLFF	TGTGCCAGCTCACCAAATTTGCAGGGGGAAAAACTGTTTTTT
TRBV11-2	TRBJ2-7	.	many	CASSPHNEQYF	TGTGCCAGCAGCCCGCACAACGAGCAGTACTTC
TRBV28	TRBJ1-6	.	many	CASHEEYNSPLHF	TGTGCCAGCCATGAGGAATATAATTCACCCCTCCACTTT
TRBV5-1	TRBJ1-2	TRBD1	.	CASSYDRGTLYGYTF	TGCGCCAGCAGCTACGACAGGGGGACCCTCTATGGCTACACCTTC
TRBV7-9	TRBJ1-4	.	many	CASSLGRTVTNEKLFF	TGTGCCAGCAGCTTAGGCAGGACGGTCACTAATGAAAAACTGTTTTTT
TRBV20-1	TRBJ2-3	.	many	CSAIDFIGTDTQYF	TGCAGTGCAATCGACTTCATCGGCACAGATACGCAGTATTTT
TRBV6-1	TRBJ2-5	TRBD2	medium-sized	CASSELAGGQETQYF	TGTGCCAGCAGTGAACTAGCGGGGGGGCAAGAGACCCAGTACTTC